One and the same sample provided the 22 T cell receptor beta chains below, sequenced in a study of OX40 agonist ivuxolimab in advanced cancers. The assay was immunoSEQ multiplex PCR, and TCRdb's table has in-frame clones only and misses some. The sample holds about 69,000 clones, about 83% seen once. The sequencing here drew on CD4+ or CD8+ T cells sorted from blood, taken in a trial of the OX40 agonist ivuxolimab. These receptors originate from an adult with an advanced solid tumor such as melanoma, head and neck, liver or kidney cancer.

V usage is TRBV2 and J usage is TRBJ2-6, with 8 positions matching TRBD1. In germline, CDR1 is SNHLY, CDR2 FYNNEI. V shed 7 bases and J 4 bases; nucleotides not matched to a gene: 6. The CDR3 runs to 15 residues. This CDR3 reads CASTLRGLGANVLTF. The DNA for the CDR3 is TGTGCCAGCACCCTCAGGGGGCTCGGGGCCAACGTCCTGACTTTC.

This clone was recorded a few times. The chain recombines TRBV7-9 with TRBJ1-2; 9 bases map to TRBD1. V shed 7 bases and J 7 bases; nucleotides not matched to a gene: 13. The germline CDR1 and CDR2 sequences are SEHNR and FQNEAQ (reference sequence). The CDR3 extends over 15 amino acids. The CDR3 reads CASIVTGTGNGGYTF. The CDR3, as DNA: TGTGCCAGCATCGTAACCGGGACAGGGAATGGTGGCTACACCTTC.

The sample holds one count of this clone. The genes are TRBV4-2 and TRBJ1-6, with 7 bases that match TRBD1. Germline CDR1 is LGHNA and CDR2 is YNFKEQ. Trimming removed 0 bases from V and 8 bases from J; junction bases left unmatched: 7. The length of the CDR3 is 16 residues. The CDR3 loop is CASSQEQGPTYSPLHF. Written as DNA, the CDR3 is TGTGCCAGCAGCCAAGAACAGGGGCCCACCTATTCACCCCTCCACTTT.

The chain joins TRBV7-2 to TRBJ1-2; 7 nucleotides line up with TRBD1. The ends lost 5 bases at V and 2 bases at J; junction bases unmatched: 8. The CDR3 length is 15 residues. Germline CDR1 and CDR2: SGHTA and FQGNSA. The CDR3 here is CASSPEGAPNYGYTF. The CDR3 DNA follows: TGTGCCAGCAGCCCCGAGGGGGCGCCGAACTATGGCTACACCTTC.

The chain joins TRBV27 to TRBJ2-1; 7 bases map to TRBD2. Per germline, CDR1 MNHEY and CDR2 SMNVEV (reference sequence). CDR3 size: 15 residues. V was pared by 6 bases and J by 7 bases, with 12 bases of the junction left unmatched. DNA for the CDR3: TGTGCCAGCAGAGAAGCGGGGACTTACGTGAATGAGCAGTTCTTC. This gives the protein CASREAGTYVNEQFF.

This sequence joins TRBV6-1 and TRBJ2-4, with D tentatively TRBD1 or TRBD2 (5 bases each). CDR3 length: 14 amino acids. Per the germline V gene, CDR1 is MNHNS and CDR2 is SASEGT. With 6 bases removed from V and 9 bases from J, the gap between germline ends came to 18 bases. Here the CDR3 reads CASRTVRVSGIQYF. For the CDR3, the DNA is TGTGCCAGCAGGACAGTTCGAGTAAGCGGCATTCAGTACTTC.

The V gene is TRBV28, the J gene TRBJ1-4, with 9 bases identical to TRBD1. From germline, CDR1 is MDHEN and CDR2 SYDVKM. The CDR3 is 15 residues long. V gave up 1 base and J gave up 7 bases; unmatched junction bases: 4. The CDR3 DNA reads TGTGCCAGCAGTTTATCGGGGACAGGGATTGAAAAACTGTTTTTT. Protein sequence: CASSLSGTGIEKLFF.

This clone was seen once. This rearrangement joins TRBV28 to TRBJ1-2; D is unclear. The V and J ends lost 6 bases and 8 bases respectively, with 16 bases between them. The germline V gene has CDR1 MDHEN and CDR2 SYDVKM. The CDR3 extends over 13 amino acids. Here the CDR3 DNA reads TGTGCCAGCAGCCCCCGGGCAGAGAGGGGCTACACCTTC. This gives the protein CASSPRAERGYTF.

This clone was seen a few times. The chain employs TRBV2 and TRBJ2-7; TRBD2 matches 10 bases. The ends lost 7 bases at V and 0 bases at J; junction bases unmatched: 6. The germline V gene has CDR1 SNHLY and CDR2 FYNNEI. This CDR3 spans 15 amino acids. The CDR3: CASKREGRYSYEQYF. CDR3 DNA sequence: TGTGCCAGCAAGCGGGAGGGGCGATACTCCTACGAGCAGTACTTC.

The gene calls are TRBV15 and TRBJ2-4; D is possibly TRBD2 (7 bases). The CDR3 loop spans 17 amino acids. The V gene's germline CDR1 is LNHNV and CDR2 YYDKDF (reference sequence). V shed 0 bases and J shed 0 bases, with 12 bases lying between them. DNA for the CDR3: TGTGCCACCAGCAGAGAAAGGGGGGGACTAGCCAAAAACATTCAGTACTTC. Translated: CATSRERGGLAKNIQYF. The complete variable domain, with remaining parts taken from reference TRBV15 and TRBJ2-4, reads DAMVIQNPRYQVTQFGKPVTLSCSQTLNHNVMYWYQQKSSQAPKLLFHYYDKDFNNEADTPDNFQSRRPNTSFCFLDIRSPGLGDTAMYLCATSRERGGLAKNIQYFGAGTRLSVL.

This chain connects TRBV29-1 to TRBJ1-2; 11 bases are a match to TRBD1. V lost 3 bases to trimming and J lost 7 bases; unmatched junction nucleotides: 1. Germline V gene lookup returns CDR1 SQVTM and CDR2 ANQGSEA. This CDR3 is 12 amino acids long. In DNA, the CDR3 is TGCAGCGTTGAGGACAGGGGGCTTGGCTACACCTTC. Its protein product is CSVEDRGLGYTF.

Of note for this clone: The sample contains more than one DNA sequence encoding this CDR3. The chain couples TRBV18 to TRBJ2-5; D is ambiguous. Trimming shortened V by 2 bases and J by 0 bases, and 1 base separated the two germline ends. Per the germline V gene, CDR1 is KGHSH and CDR2 is LQKENI. The CDR3 has 12 amino acids. The CDR3 DNA sequence: TGTGCCAGCTCACCAAACCAAGAGACCCAGTACTTC. This codes for CASSPNQETQYF.

The chain employs TRBV10-3 and TRBJ2-1; the D call may be TRBD1 or TRBD2 (5 bases each). There are 16 residues in the CDR3. Trimming left V 6 bases short and J 0 bases short, with 15 bases between. Germline V gene lookup returns CDR1 ENHRY and CDR2 SYGVKD. This CDR3 reads CAIRGEGPISYNEQFF. Here the CDR3 DNA reads TGTGCCATCAGGGGGGAAGGACCGATCTCCTACAATGAGCAGTTCTTC.

The V and J genes are TRBV7-2 and TRBJ1-2; D possibly corresponds to TRBD1 (6 bases). The CDR3 is 14 amino acids. The germline V and J ends were trimmed by 5 bases and 6 bases, with 16 bases remaining between them. Germline CDR1 is SGHTA and CDR2 is FQGNSA. This chain's CDR3 is CASSNRVQSDGYTF. The CDR3 DNA reads TGTGCCAGCAGCAACAGGGTTCAATCGGATGGCTACACCTTC.

V and J are TRBV4-2 and TRBJ2-4, with D unresolved. Trimming took 2 bases from V and 4 from J, leaving 15 bases between them. CDR1 LGHNA and CDR2 YNFKEQ come from the germline V gene. The CDR3 is 16 residues long. CDR3 sequence: CASSQNLAEKKNIQYF. Here the CDR3 DNA reads TGTGCCAGCAGCCAAAACCTGGCAGAGAAAAAAAACATTCAGTACTTC.

This clone has a handful of counts. The V call is TRBV9, the J call TRBJ1-4; 9 bases map to TRBD1. The CDR3 runs 15 residues. V shed 4 bases, J shed 10 bases, and the junction held 11 bases outside the gene matches. CDR1 and CDR2 from the germline V gene are SGDLS and YYNGEE. CDR3: CASSTPGGQGGKLFF. The CDR3 region has the DNA TGTGCCAGCAGCACGCCCGGGGGACAGGGCGGAAAACTGTTTTTT.

This clone was picked up a small number of times. The chain couples TRBV5-4 to TRBJ2-7; no clear D. V was shortened by 2 bases and J by 0 bases, with 15 bases between the two germline ends. From germline, CDR1 is SGHNT and CDR2 YYREEE (reference sequence). CDR3 length: 16 amino acids. This CDR3 is CASSFLGSTDSYEQYF. DNA for the CDR3: TGTGCCAGCAGCTTCCTAGGTAGCACTGACTCCTACGAGCAGTACTTC.

V usage is TRBV5-6 and J usage is TRBJ2-7; weak D call: TRBD2 (7 bases). The CDR3 extends over 15 amino acids. V was clipped by 0 bases and J by 3 bases, with 13 bases between them. The germline gives CDR1 SGHDT, CDR2 YYEEEE. The DNA of the CDR3 is TGTGCCAGCAGCTTGGCCGGGGGGCTGTACTACGAGCAGTACTTC. It codes for CASSLAGGLYYEQYF.

The CDR3 sequence is CASSFTATGPNQPQHF. The CDR3, as DNA: TGTGCCAGCAGCTTCACAGCGACCGGCCCCAATCAGCCCCAGCATTTT. This rearrangement joins TRBV7-2 to TRBJ1-5; the D is unclear. The CDR3 is 16 residues long. Trimming left V 3 bases short and J 3 bases short, with 15 bases between. Germline V gene data show CDR1 as SGHTA and CDR2 as FQGNSA.

About this clone itself: The same CDR3 arises from other DNA sequences in this sample as well. The genes are TRBV29-1 and TRBJ1-1, with D tentatively TRBD1 (5 bases). V dropped 7 bases and J dropped 5 bases, with 14 bases sitting between them. This CDR3 is built from 12 residues. CDR1 and CDR2 (germline): SQVTM, ANQGSEA. For the CDR3, the DNA is TGCAGCGCAGGGACGGGGAAGACTGAAGCTTTCTTT. It translates to CSAGTGKTEAFF.

This chain joins TRBV10-3 and TRBJ2-5; TRBD2 matches 8 bases. Germline V lookup: CDR1 ENHRY, CDR2 SYGVKD. The junction had 10 bases not matched to a gene; V was cut back by 2 bases and J by 5 bases. This CDR3 spans 16 amino acids. CDR3 residues: CAISEAPGGSGETQYF. CDR3 sequence (DNA): TGTGCCATCAGTGAGGCACCGGGGGGGAGTGGCGAGACCCAGTACTTC.

The V call is TRBV9, the J call TRBJ1-2; 9 bases are shared with TRBD1. Germline CDR1 is SGDLS and CDR2 is YYNGEE. The CDR3 is 16 residues long. After removal of 4 bases from V and 4 bases from J, the junction contained 11 bases not matched to a gene. CDR3 nucleotide sequence: TGTGCCAGCAGCTACGGGGACAGGGCAGGCAGCTATGGCTACACCTTC. Amino acid sequence: CASSYGDRAGSYGYTF.